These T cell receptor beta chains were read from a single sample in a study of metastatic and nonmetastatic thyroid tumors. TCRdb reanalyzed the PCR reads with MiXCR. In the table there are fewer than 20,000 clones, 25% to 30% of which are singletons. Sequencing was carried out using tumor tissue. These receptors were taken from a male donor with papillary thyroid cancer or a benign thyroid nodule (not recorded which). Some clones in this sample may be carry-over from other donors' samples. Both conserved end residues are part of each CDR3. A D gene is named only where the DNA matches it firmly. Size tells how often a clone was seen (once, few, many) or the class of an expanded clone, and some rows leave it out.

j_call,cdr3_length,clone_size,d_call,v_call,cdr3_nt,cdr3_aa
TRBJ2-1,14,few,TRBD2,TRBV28,TGTGCCAGTCACGGGACTAGTCATACCAGTGAGCAGTTCTTC,CASHGTSHTSEQFF
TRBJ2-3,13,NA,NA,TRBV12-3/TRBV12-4,TGTGCCAGCAGTTTAGTGTTTGTGGGTACGCAGTATTTT,CASSLVFVGTQYF
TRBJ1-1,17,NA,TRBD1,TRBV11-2,TGTGCCAGCAGCTTACAGGGGGCTCCTTCTTTATACACTGAAGCTTTCTTT,CASSLQGAPSLYTEAFF
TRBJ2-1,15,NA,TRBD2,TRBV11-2,TGTGCCAGCAGCTTAGATAGCGGGGGCTCGCATGAGCAGTTCTTC,CASSLDSGGSHEQFF
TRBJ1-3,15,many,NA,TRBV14,TGTGCCAGCAGCCAAGTTAGTTACTCTGGAAACACCATATATTTT,CASSQVSYSGNTIYF
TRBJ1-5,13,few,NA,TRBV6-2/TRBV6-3,TGTGCCAGCAGCGGGAGGAGGGTTCAGCCCCAGCATTTT,CASSGRRVQPQHF
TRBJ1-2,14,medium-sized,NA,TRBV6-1,TGTGCCAGCCTAAAAACCAGGGGAGGCTCTGGCTACACCTTC,CASLKTRGGSGYTF
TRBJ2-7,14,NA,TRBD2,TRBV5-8,TGTGCCAGCAGCTTCCTAGCGGGAGAGGGCGAGCAGTACTTC,CASSFLAGEGEQYF
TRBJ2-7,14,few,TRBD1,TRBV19,TGTGCCAGTAGTACGCCGGGACAGGACTACGAGCAGTACTTC,CASSTPGQDYEQYF
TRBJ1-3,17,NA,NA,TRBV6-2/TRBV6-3,TGTGCCAGCAGTTACTCGACCCCCCGGTTTTCTGGAAACACCATATATTTT,CASSYSTPRFSGNTIYF
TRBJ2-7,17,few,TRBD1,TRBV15,TGTGCCACCAGCAGAGAAGGGACCGGGACAGGGGCCTACGAGCAGTACTTC,CATSREGTGTGAYEQYF
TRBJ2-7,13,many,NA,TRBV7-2,TGTGCCAGCAGCTTAGTATCCGTACCCGAGCAGTACTTC,CASSLVSVPEQYF
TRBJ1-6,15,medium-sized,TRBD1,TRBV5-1,TGCGCCAGCAGGAAGGACAGGGTTGGTAATTCACCCCTCCACTTT,CASRKDRVGNSPLHF